Listed below are T cell receptor beta chains from one sample, sequenced in a study of breast tumors, draining lymph nodes, adjacent tissues. Each CDR3 protein is one row after TCRdb ran MiXCR on the multiplex PCR reads. The data show approximately 22,000 distinct CDR3 sequences, about 60% seen once. The sequencing sample was made of breast tumor tissue. Receptors were obtained from a female donor with breast cancer. Some clones in this sample may be carry-over from other donors' samples. Both conserved end residues are part of each CDR3. A D gene is named only where the DNA matches it firmly. Only some rows state a clone size, as once, few, many or a class for expanded clones.

V	J	size	length	D	DNA	CDR3
TRBV20-1	TRBJ2-1	medium-sized	15	TRBD2	TGCAGTGCTAGGGGAGCGGGAGGGCCCCGGAATGAGCAGTTCTTC	CSARGAGGPRNEQFF
TRBV7-2	TRBJ1-2	-	14	-	TGTGCCAGCAGCATGGGGGAGTTGTACTATGGCTACACCTTC	CASSMGELYYGYTF
TRBV19	TRBJ1-2	once	17	-	TGTGCCAGTAGTATCCCCGGTCGTGATCTATGGTACTATGGCTACACCTTC	CASSIPGRDLWYYGYTF
TRBV7-2	TRBJ1-4	many	13	-	TGTGCCAGCAGCTTAGCGCGGGAGGAAAAACTGTTTTTT	CASSLAREEKLFF
TRBV6-5	TRBJ2-1	-	15	TRBD1	TGTGCCAGCAGTACCGGGACAGGGGAGTATAGGGAGCAGTTCTTC	CASSTGTGEYREQFF
TRBV6-5	TRBJ1-1	few	12	-	TGTGCCAGCAGGGACCCCTCAGGGGAAGCTTTCTTT	CASRDPSGEAFF
TRBV4-2	TRBJ2-1	-	14	-	TGTGCCAGCAGCCAAGGTGGAGATTACAATGAGCAGTTCTTC	CASSQGGDYNEQFF
TRBV6-1	TRBJ2-6	many	15	-	TGTGCCAGCAAAGGACGGCACTCTGGGGCCAACGTCCTGACTTTC	CASKGRHSGANVLTF
TRBV2	TRBJ2-7	-	12	-	TGTGCCAGCAGGCAGGGTGGATCCGAGCAGTACTTC	CASRQGGSEQYF
TRBV20-1	TRBJ2-1	-	16	-	TGCAGTGCTAGAGACTTTCGACTAGTGGCCCACAATGAGCAGTTCTTC	CSARDFRLVAHNEQFF
TRBV30	TRBJ2-3	many	15	TRBD1	TGTGCCTGGAGTGACGGACAGGGGGCCGCAGATACGCAGTATTTT	CAWSDGQGAADTQYF
TRBV10-3	TRBJ1-2	-	15	-	TGTGCCATCAGTGATAGACAGATACCTAACTATGGCTACACCTTC	CAISDRQIPNYGYTF
TRBV15	TRBJ2-7	-	17	-	TGTGCCACCAGCAGTCCCGGTCAGACGGGAAACTCCTACGAGCAGTACTTC	CATSSPGQTGNSYEQYF
TRBV2	TRBJ1-6	-	16	TRBD1	TGTGCCAGCAGCTCCGGGCTGACAGGGCGGAATTCACCCCTCCACTTT	CASSSGLTGRNSPLHF
TRBV11-2	TRBJ2-7	once	15	TRBD2	TGTGCCAGCAGCCAGATGACTAGCGGGAGCTACGAGCAGTACTTC	CASSQMTSGSYEQYF
TRBV11-2	TRBJ1-3	many	17	-	TGTGCCAGCAGCCAAAAAGGCGCAGGCAGCTCTGGAAACACCATATATTTT	CASSQKGAGSSGNTIYF
TRBV20-1	TRBJ2-7	medium-sized	14	-	TGCAGTGCTACGACCCCTAGGAACGGGTACGAGCAGTACTTC	CSATTPRNGYEQYF
TRBV5-1	TRBJ1-2	medium-sized	13	TRBD1	TGCGCCAGCACCGACAGGGTAGGCTATGGCTACACCTTC	CASTDRVGYGYTF
TRBV19	TRBJ1-5	medium-sized	14	-	TGTGCCAGTAGTTACCGGGGCCAGAATCAGCCCCAGCATTTT	CASSYRGQNQPQHF
TRBV11-2	TRBJ1-5	-	14	-	TGTGCCAGCAGCTCTCAGGGTGGCAATCAGCCCCAGCATTTT	CASSSQGGNQPQHF
TRBV19	TRBJ1-2	-	13	TRBD1	TGTGCCAGTAGCCCACAGGGGTACTATGGCTACACCTTC	CASSPQGYYGYTF
TRBV5-1	TRBJ2-2	-	16	TRBD1	TGCGCCAGCAGCCCAGGCGGGACAGGGGAGACCGGGGAGCTGTTTTTT	CASSPGGTGETGELFF
TRBV20-1	TRBJ2-7	medium-sized	15	TRBD2	TGCAGTGCTAGTTCAGGGCTAGCGGGAGGTTACGAGCAGTACTTC	CSASSGLAGGYEQYF
TRBV7-9	TRBJ2-7	few	11	-	TGTGCCAGCCGGGGGCAGAACGAGCAGTACTTC	CASRGQNEQYF
TRBV20-1	TRBJ1-2	medium-sized	13	-	TGCAGTGCTAGAGATCTGGGTCGTGCCCTCTACACCTTC	CSARDLGRALYTF
TRBV5-5	TRBJ2-7	-	14	-	TGTGCCAGCAGCTTGGCAGGGGCGTCTGGGGAGCAGTACTTC	CASSLAGASGEQYF
TRBV6-5	TRBJ2-1	medium-sized	15	TRBD2	TGTGCCAGCAGTCTTAGCGGGAGGGCCGCGAGGGAGCAGTTCTTC	CASSLSGRAAREQFF
TRBV14	TRBJ1-2	medium-sized	14	TRBD1	TGTGCCAGCAGCGAAACGACAGGGAGGCCTCCCAACACCTTC	CASSETTGRPPNTF
TRBV15	TRBJ1-6	-	15	-	TGTGCCACTAAAGGGGGGGGGCTCGATAATTCACCCCTCCACTTT	CATKGGGLDNSPLHF
TRBV12-3/TRBV12-4	TRBJ2-7	once	14	TRBD2	TGTGCCAGCAGTTTGGGGGGGATCTCCTACGAGCAGTACTTC	CASSLGGISYEQYF
TRBV9	TRBJ1-6	-	13	TRBD1	TGTGCCAGCAGCGTAAACAGGGGATCACCCCTCCACTTT	CASSVNRGSPLHF
TRBV10-3	TRBJ2-3	-	18	TRBD2	TGTGCCATCAGTGAGTTTGGGGCTAGCGGGAGCGGGACAGATACGCAGTATTTT	CAISEFGASGSGTDTQYF
TRBV10-3	TRBJ2-5	-	15	TRBD1	TGTGCCATCAGTGGAACAGGGGGCATCCAAGAGACCCAGTACTTC	CAISGTGGIQETQYF
TRBV6-5	TRBJ2-5	many	17	-	TGTGCCAGCAGAGCCGAGGGACTTAGCGTAGGGGCGAAGACCCAGTACTTC	CASRAEGLSVGAKTQYF
TRBV3-1	TRBJ1-2	many	13	-	TGTGCCAGCAGCCCTGACCGTAGATACGGCTACACCTTC	CASSPDRRYGYTF
TRBV2	TRBJ2-5	medium-sized	15	-	TGTGCCAGCAGTGAGACGACAGGCCTTGGGGAGACCCAGTACTTC	CASSETTGLGETQYF
TRBV2	TRBJ1-5	once	21	-	-	CASSELAVEQYFGPGNQPQHF
TRBV14	TRBJ2-3	many	15	TRBD2	TGTGCCAGCAGCCTGGGGACTAGCGGTTCGCATACGCAGTATTTT	CASSLGTSGSHTQYF
TRBV2	TRBJ2-1	-	13	-	TGTGCCAGCAGTGAGGTTGATAACAATGAGCAGTTCTTC	CASSEVDNNEQFF
TRBV2	TRBJ2-1	-	15	-	TGTGCCAGCAGCCCCTTCCCAGGGGAGTATAGGGAGCAGTTCTTC	CASSPFPGEYREQFF
TRBV7-9	TRBJ2-1	-	14	-	TGTGCCAGCAGCCCGGGCACCTCCTACAATGAGCAGTTCTTC	CASSPGTSYNEQFF
TRBV5-8	TRBJ2-3	-	15	TRBD2	TGTGCCAGCAGCTTGGTTGCTAGCGGGAGTGGTACGCAGTATTTT	CASSLVASGSGTQYF